A single sample is the source of the 14 T cell receptor beta chains below, sequenced in a study of T cells in Graves' hyperthyroidism and ophthalmopathy. Amplification yielded TCR beta CDR3 regions, with RNA transcripts as the source. During a first-round RT-PCR of the TCR CDR3, the HTBI primer set was used. TCRdb ran MiXCR on the multiplex PCR reads and lists one entry per CDR3 protein. The table shows 600,000 to 650,000 distinct CDR3 sequences, with around 15% occurring only once. Input material: blood. These receptors came from a woman in her twenties or thirties with Graves' hyperthyroidism.

In nucleotides, the CDR3 is TGTGCCAGTAGTATCTTCGGGCAGGGGGCCTACGAGCAGTACTTC. It translates to CASSIFGQGAYEQYF. The V call is TRBV19, the J call TRBJ2-7; 7 bases line up with TRBD1. This CDR3 is built from 15 residues. J lost 2 bases, V lost 3 bases, and 7 bases had no gene match. Germline V gene lookup returns CDR1 LNHDA and CDR2 SQIVND (reference sequence).

This clonotype occurred many times. The chain is built from TRBV25-1 and TRBJ2-1; D uncertain. V shed 3 bases and J shed 5 bases, with 8 bases lying between them. The germline V gene encodes CDR1 MGHDK and CDR2 SYGVNS. This CDR3 is built from 13 residues. The CDR3 DNA sequence: TGTGCCAGCAGTGAGTTCCCACACAATGAGCAGTTCTTC. Residues: CASSEFPHNEQFF. Variable domain in full (rest from reference TRBV25-1 and TRBJ2-1): EADIYQTPRYLVIGTGKKITLECSQTMGHDKMYWYQQDPGMELHLIHYSYGVNSTEKGDLSSESTVSRIRTEHFPLTLESARPSHTSQYLCASSEFPHNEQFFGPGTRLTVL.

This clonotype was counted between two and nine times. CDR3 sequence: CASSGISEGDTDTQYF. The DNA of the CDR3 is TGTGCCAGTAGTGGAATAAGCGAAGGGGACACAGATACGCAGTATTTT. The genes are TRBV19 and TRBJ2-3, with a weak D call TRBD1 (5 bases). CDR3 length: 16 amino acids. Trimming removed 5 bases at V and 2 bases at J, with 17 bases between. In germline, CDR1 is LNHDA, CDR2 SQIVND (reference sequence). The entire variable domain, with the rest obtained from reference TRBV19 and TRBJ2-3, is as follows: DGGITQSPKYLFRKEGQNVTLSCEQNLNHDAMYWYRQDPGQGLRLIYYSQIVNDFQKGDIAEGYSVSREKKESFPLTVTSAQKNPTAFYLCASSGISEGDTDTQYFGPGTRLTVL.

The table lists this clonotype with a few counts. The V and J genes are TRBV28 and TRBJ1-6, with D unresolved. The V end lost 3 bases, the J end lost 5 bases, and 14 bases lay between the germline ends. This CDR3 region has 16 residues. Germline CDR1 MDHEN, CDR2 SYDVKM. CDR3 loop: CASSLSEGYNNSPLHF. The CDR3 DNA sequence: TGTGCCAGCAGTTTGTCGGAGGGTTATAATAATTCACCCCTCCACTTT.

This clonotype came up a few times. The chain joins TRBV7-9 to TRBJ1-5, with a possible D match to TRBD1 (5 bases). Germline lookup yields CDR1 SEHNR and CDR2 FQNEAQ (reference sequence). This CDR3 has 15 residues. Trimming removed 5 bases at V and 7 bases at J, with 18 bases between. The CDR3: CASSPLEGLGQPQHF. The CDR3 DNA follows: TGTGCCAGCAGCCCCTTAGAGGGGCTTGGGCAGCCCCAGCATTTT.

The genes are TRBV11-2 and TRBJ1-6; 7 bases are a match to TRBD1. The J segment lost 5 bases and the V segment lost 0 bases, leaving 10 bases of the junction unmatched. This CDR3 has 18 residues. The germline CDR1 and CDR2 sequences are SGHAT and FQNNGV. The CDR3 loop reads CASSLEFLGTAHNSPLHF. In DNA form, the CDR3 reads TGTGCCAGCAGCTTAGAGTTTTTAGGGACAGCTCATAATTCACCCCTCCACTTT.

This chain links TRBV5-1 with TRBJ2-5; D remains ambiguous. CDR3 length: 15 residues. With 0 bases removed from V and 2 bases from J, the gap between germline ends came to 11 bases. In germline, CDR1 is SGHRS, CDR2 YFSETQ. CDR3 sequence (DNA): TGCGCCAGCAGCTTGGGGATAACCCGTCAAGAGACCCAGTACTTC. It is translated as CASSLGITRQETQYF.

The CDR3 is CASMMSPGENIQYF. The CDR3 coding sequence is TGTGCCAGCATGATGTCACCGGGGGAAAACATTCAGTACTTC. The chain is built from TRBV6-1 and TRBJ2-4; D perhaps matches TRBD2 (6 bases). The CDR3 length is 14 residues. Looked up from germline, CDR1 is MNHNS and CDR2 is SASEGT. V was cut by 7 bases and J by 5 bases, with 15 bases left in between.

This clonotype was picked up many times. The chain recombines TRBV28 with TRBJ2-7; no clear D. Germline V gives CDR1 MDHEN, CDR2 SYDVKM. This CDR3 has 14 amino acids. Trimming cost V 3 bases and J 1 base, with 10 bases left between them. CDR3 DNA sequence: TGTGCCAGCAGTTTTAGGGCCACTTCCTACGAGCAGTACTTC. Its translation: CASSFRATSYEQYF.

This clonotype has a count of ten or more. This chain joins TRBV7-9 and TRBJ2-1; 8 positions match TRBD1. The CDR3 extends over 15 amino acids. Germline lookup yields CDR1 SEHNR and CDR2 FQNEAQ (reference sequence). After removal of 4 bases from V and 4 bases from J, the junction contained 6 bases not matched to a gene. This CDR3 reads CASSWTGSKYNEQFF. CDR3 bases: TGTGCCAGCAGCTGGACAGGGTCGAAGTACAATGAGCAGTTCTTC.

This clonotype appeared many times. The V gene is TRBV5-1, the J gene TRBJ1-1; 7 nucleotides align to TRBD1. The trim removed 3 bases at V and 0 bases at J, leaving 5 bases unmatched. CDR3 length: 15 amino acids. Germline CDR1 SGHRS, CDR2 YFSETQ. CDR3 residues: CASSSLTGLNTEAFF. In DNA form, the CDR3 reads TGCGCCAGCAGCTCTCTGACAGGGCTGAACACTGAAGCTTTCTTT.

This clonotype was detected ten times or more. The CDR3 bases are TGTGCCAGCAGTCCACCGACACCCCCCTACGAGCAGTACTTC. Translating gives CASSPPTPPYEQYF. V is TRBV28 and J is TRBJ2-7; D gene ambiguous. This CDR3 is 14 amino acids long. V was pared by 5 bases and J by 2 bases, with 13 bases between. Looked up from germline, CDR1 is MDHEN and CDR2 is SYDVKM. Looking up the rest from reference TRBV28 and TRBJ2-7 gives the full variable domain: DVKVTQSSRYLVKRTGEKVFLECVQDMDHENMFWYRQDPGLGLRLIYFSYDVKMKEKGDIPEGYSVSREKKERFSLILESASTNQTSMYLCASSPPTPPYEQYFGPGTRLTVT.

About this clonotype: A read error may explain this, as a much larger clone is one base away. The chain employs TRBV10-3 and TRBJ2-1, with 8 positions matching TRBD2. The J segment lost 2 bases and the V segment lost 4 bases, leaving 7 bases of the junction unmatched. Looked up from germline, CDR1 is ENHRY and CDR2 is SYGVKD. This CDR3 contains 16 residues. The DNA of the CDR3 is TGTGCCATCAGTGCTCTTAGCGGGGAGACCTACAATGAGCAGTTCTTC. It yields the protein CAISALSGETYNEQFF.

The genes are TRBV7-2 and TRBJ2-1; 10 bases line up with TRBD2. Germline CDR1 and CDR2: SGHTA and FQGNSA. The CDR3 is made up of 16 amino acids. Trimming took 6 bases from V and 4 from J; bases not matched to a gene: 9. The CDR3 bases are TGTGCCAGCAGTCTCAATCCTAGCGGGAGTTACAATGAGCAGTTCTTC. Amino acids: CASSLNPSGSYNEQFF.